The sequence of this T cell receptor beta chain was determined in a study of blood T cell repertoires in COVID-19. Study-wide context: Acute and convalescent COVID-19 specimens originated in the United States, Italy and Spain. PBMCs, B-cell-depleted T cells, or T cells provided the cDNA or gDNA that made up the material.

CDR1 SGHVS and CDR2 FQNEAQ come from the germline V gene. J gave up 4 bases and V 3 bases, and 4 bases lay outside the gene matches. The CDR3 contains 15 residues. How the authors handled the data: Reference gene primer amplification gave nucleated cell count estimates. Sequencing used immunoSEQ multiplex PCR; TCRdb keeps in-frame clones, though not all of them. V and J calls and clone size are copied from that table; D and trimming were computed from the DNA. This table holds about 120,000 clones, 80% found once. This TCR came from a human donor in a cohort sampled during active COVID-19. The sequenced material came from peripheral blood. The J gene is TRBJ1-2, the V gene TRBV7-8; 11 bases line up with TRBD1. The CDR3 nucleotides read TGTGCCAGCAGCTTCCGGACAGGGGGCGTCTATGGCTACACCTTC. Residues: CASSFRTGGVYGYTF.